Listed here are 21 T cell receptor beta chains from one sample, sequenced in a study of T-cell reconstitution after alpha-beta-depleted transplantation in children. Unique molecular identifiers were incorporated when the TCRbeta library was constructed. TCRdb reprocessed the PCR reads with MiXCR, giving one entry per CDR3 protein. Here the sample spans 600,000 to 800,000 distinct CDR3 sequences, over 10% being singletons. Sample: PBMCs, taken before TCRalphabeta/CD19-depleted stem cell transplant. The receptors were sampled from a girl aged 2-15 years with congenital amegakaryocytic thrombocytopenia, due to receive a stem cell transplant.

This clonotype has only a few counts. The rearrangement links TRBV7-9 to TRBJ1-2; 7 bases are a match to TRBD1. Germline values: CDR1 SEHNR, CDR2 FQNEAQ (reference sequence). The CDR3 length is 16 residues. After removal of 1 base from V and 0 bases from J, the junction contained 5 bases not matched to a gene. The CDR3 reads CASSLVWDRSNYGYTF. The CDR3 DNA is TGTGCCAGCAGCTTAGTTTGGGACAGATCTAACTATGGCTACACCTTC.

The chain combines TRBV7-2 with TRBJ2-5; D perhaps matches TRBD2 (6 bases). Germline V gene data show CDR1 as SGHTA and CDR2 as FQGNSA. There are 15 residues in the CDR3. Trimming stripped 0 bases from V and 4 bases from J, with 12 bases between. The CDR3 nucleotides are TGTGCCAGCAGCTTAGCGGGGACTCCCGGAGAGACCCAGTACTTC. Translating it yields CASSLAGTPGETQYF.

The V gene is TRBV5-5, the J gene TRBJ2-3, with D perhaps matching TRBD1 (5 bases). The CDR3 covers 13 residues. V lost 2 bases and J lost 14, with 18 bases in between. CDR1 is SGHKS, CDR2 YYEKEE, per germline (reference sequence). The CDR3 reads CASSFGADIPPYF. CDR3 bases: TGTGCCAGCAGCTTTGGGGCGGACATCCCCCCGTATTTT.

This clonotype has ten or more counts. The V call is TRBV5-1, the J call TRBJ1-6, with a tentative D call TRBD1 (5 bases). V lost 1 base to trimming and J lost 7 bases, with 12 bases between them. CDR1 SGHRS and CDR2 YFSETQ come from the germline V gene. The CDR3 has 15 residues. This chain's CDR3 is CASSLLTGDNSPLHF. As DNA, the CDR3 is TGCGCCAGCAGCTTGCTCACAGGTGACAATTCACCCCTCCACTTT.

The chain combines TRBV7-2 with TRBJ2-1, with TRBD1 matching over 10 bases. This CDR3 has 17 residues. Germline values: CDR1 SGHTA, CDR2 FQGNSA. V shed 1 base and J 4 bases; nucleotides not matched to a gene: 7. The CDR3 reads CASSLVTGGSIYNEQFF. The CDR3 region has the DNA TGTGCCAGCAGCTTAGTGACAGGGGGCTCCATTTACAATGAGCAGTTCTTC.

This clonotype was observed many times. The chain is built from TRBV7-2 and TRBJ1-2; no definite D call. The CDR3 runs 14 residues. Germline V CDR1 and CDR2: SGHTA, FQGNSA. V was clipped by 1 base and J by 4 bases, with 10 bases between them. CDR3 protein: CASSLGSRSYGYTF. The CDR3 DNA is TGTGCCAGCAGCTTAGGGAGCCGGAGCTATGGCTACACCTTC.

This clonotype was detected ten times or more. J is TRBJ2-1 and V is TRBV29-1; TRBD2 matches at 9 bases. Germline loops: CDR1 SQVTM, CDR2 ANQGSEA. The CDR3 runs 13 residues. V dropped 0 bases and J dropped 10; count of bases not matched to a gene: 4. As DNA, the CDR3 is TGCAGCGTTGAAGAGGTGCTAGCGGGGGAGCAGTTCTTC. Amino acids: CSVEEVLAGEQFF.

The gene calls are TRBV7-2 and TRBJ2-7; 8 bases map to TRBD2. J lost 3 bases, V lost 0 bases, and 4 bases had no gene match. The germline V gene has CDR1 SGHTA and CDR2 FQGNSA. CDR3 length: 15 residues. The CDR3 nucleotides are TGTGCCAGCAGCTTAGCCCCGGGACTAGGCTACGAGCAGTACTTC. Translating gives CASSLAPGLGYEQYF.

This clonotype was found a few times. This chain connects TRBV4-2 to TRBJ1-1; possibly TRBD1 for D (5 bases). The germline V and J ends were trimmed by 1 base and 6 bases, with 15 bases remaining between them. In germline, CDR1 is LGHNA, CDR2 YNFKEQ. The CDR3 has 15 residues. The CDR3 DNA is TGTGCCAGCAGCCAAGTTTGGGGGGGGAAGGCTGAAGCTTTCTTT. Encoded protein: CASSQVWGGKAEAFF.

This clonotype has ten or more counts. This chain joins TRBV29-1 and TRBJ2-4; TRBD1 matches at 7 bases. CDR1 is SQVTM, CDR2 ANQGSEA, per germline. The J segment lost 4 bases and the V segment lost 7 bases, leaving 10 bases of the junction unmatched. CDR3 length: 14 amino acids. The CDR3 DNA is TGCAGCGCTGCCCCGACAGGGATAAAAAACATTCAGTACTTC. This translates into CSAAPTGIKNIQYF.

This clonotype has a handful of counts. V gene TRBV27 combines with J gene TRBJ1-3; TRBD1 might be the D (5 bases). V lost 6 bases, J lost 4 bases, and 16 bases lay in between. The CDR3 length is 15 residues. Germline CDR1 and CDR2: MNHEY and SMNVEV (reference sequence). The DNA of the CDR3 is TGTGCCAGCAGCCCTAACGGGGGATCAGGAAACACCATATATTTT. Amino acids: CASSPNGGSGNTIYF.

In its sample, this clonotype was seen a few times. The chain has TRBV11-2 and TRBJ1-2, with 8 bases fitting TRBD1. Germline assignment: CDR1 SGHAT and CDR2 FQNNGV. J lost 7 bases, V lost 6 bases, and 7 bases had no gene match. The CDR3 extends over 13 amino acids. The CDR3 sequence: CASRRGTGVGYTF. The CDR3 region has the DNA TGTGCCAGCAGACGAGGGACAGGCGTTGGCTACACCTTC.

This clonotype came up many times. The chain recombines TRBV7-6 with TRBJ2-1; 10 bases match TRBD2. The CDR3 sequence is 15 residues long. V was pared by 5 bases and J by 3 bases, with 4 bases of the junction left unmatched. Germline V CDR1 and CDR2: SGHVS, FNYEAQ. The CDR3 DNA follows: TGTGCCAGCAGCGAGGAGCGGGGGGGCTACAATGAGCAGTTCTTC. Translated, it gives CASSEERGGYNEQFF.

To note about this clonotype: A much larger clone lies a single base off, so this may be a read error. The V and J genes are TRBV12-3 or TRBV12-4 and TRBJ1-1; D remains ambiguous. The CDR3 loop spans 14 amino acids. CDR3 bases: TGTGCCAGCAGCCCCGTGGACCCGAACACTGAAGTTTTCTTT. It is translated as CASSPVDPNTEVFF.

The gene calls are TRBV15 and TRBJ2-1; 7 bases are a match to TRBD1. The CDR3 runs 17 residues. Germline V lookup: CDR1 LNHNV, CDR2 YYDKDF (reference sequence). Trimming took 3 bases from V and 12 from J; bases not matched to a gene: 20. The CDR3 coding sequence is TGTGCCACCAGCAGTGAGACAGGGCAGGGTCTATTCCATGGGCAGTTCTTC. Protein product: CATSSETGQGLFHGQFF.

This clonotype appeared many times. CDR3 nucleotide sequence: TGTGCCATCCGATGGGCTAGCTCTGGGGCCAACGTCCTGACTTTC. Its protein is CAIRWASSGANVLTF. V and J are TRBV10-3 and TRBJ2-6; D call uncertain. The V end was cut by 8 bases, the J end by 0 bases, with 11 bases between. Germline V gene data show CDR1 as ENHRY and CDR2 as SYGVKD. The CDR3 consists of 15 residues.

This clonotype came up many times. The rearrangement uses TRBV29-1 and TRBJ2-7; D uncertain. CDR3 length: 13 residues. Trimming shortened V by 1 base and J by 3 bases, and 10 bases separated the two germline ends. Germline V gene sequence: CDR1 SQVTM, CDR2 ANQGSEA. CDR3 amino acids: CSVEGQDGYEQYF. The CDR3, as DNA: TGCAGCGTTGAAGGGCAGGACGGCTACGAGCAGTACTTC.

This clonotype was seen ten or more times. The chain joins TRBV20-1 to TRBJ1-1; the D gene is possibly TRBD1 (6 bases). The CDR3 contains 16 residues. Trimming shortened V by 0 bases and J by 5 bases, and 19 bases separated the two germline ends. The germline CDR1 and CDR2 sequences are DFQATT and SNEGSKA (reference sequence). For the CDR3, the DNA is TGCAGTGCTAGAGAATTCGAGGGGGTGGGGTTGACTGAAGCTTTCTTT. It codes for CSAREFEGVGLTEAFF.

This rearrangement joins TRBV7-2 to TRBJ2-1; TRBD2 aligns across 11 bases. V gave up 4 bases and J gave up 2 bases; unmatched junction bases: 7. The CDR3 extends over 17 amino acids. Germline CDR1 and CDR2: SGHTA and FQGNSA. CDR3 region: CASSYRTSGLTYNEQFF. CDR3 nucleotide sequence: TGTGCCAGCAGCTACCGGACTAGCGGGCTGACCTACAATGAGCAGTTCTTC.

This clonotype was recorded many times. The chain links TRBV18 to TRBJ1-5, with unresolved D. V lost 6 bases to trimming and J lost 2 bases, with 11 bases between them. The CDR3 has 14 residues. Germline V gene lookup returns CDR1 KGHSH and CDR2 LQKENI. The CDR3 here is CASSPLTGNQPQHF. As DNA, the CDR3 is TGTGCCAGCTCTCCATTAACAGGCAATCAGCCCCAGCATTTT.

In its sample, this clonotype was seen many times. CDR3 coding DNA: TGTGCCAGCAGCTTGAGGTTCGGCGCATTCTATGGCTACACCTTC. It is translated as CASSLRFGAFYGYTF. V usage is TRBV7-8 and J usage is TRBJ1-2; D unclear. The CDR3 has 15 residues. Trimming removed 3 bases at V and 4 bases at J, with 15 bases between. The germline CDR1 and CDR2 sequences are SGHVS and FQNEAQ.